These 21 T cell receptor beta chains were sequenced from one sample in a study of patients and donors after allogeneic stem cell transplantation. TCRdb passed the RT-PCR reads through MiXCR, listing each CDR3 protein once. The data show about 410,000 distinct CDR3 sequences, more than 15% seen once. Sequencing used blood, either unsorted or a sorted T cell fraction (not recorded which). All receptors derive from a human donor who was either an allogeneic HSCT recipient or a stem cell or donor lymphocyte infusion donor (not recorded which). It is not recorded whose cells these are; they may come from a transplant donor.

In this sample, this clonotype turned up a few times. The V call is TRBV6-1, the J call TRBJ1-1; no firm D call. V lost 6 bases, J lost 1 base, and 6 bases lay in between. Germline V CDR1 and CDR2: MNHNS, SASEGT. There are 12 residues in the CDR3. The CDR3 DNA sequence: TGTGCCAGCAGGGCGGGGAACACTGAAGCTTTCTTT. Residues: CASRAGNTEAFF.

A few counts support this clonotype. This rearrangement joins TRBV5-1 to TRBJ1-6, with 7 bases lining up with TRBD1. Germline V gene data show CDR1 as SGHRS and CDR2 as YFSETQ. With V trimmed by 2 bases and J by 2 bases, 13 bases remained unmatched. This CDR3 is built from 19 residues. The CDR3 DNA is TGCGCCAGCAGCTTCAACTTCCAGACAGGGAGCGCCTATAATTCACCCCTCCACTTT. Translated: CASSFNFQTGSAYNSPLHF.

J is TRBJ2-7 and V is TRBV10-3, with D tentatively TRBD1 or TRBD2 (5 bases each). The CDR3 is 13 amino acids. V lost 9 bases and J 2 bases, leaving 14 bases between the germline ends. Germline V gene lookup returns CDR1 ENHRY and CDR2 SYGVKD. The CDR3 protein is CAINRDLPYEQYF. DNA for the CDR3: TGTGCCATTAACCGGGACCTGCCCTACGAGCAGTACTTC.

This clonotype was counted between two and nine times. The gene calls are TRBV7-9 and TRBJ1-5; tentatively, D is TRBD1 (5 bases). CDR3 size: 15 residues. Germline CDR1 reads SEHNR; CDR2 reads FQNEAQ (reference sequence). Trimming shortened V by 3 bases and J by 5 bases, and 14 bases separated the two germline ends. As DNA, the CDR3 is TGTGCCAGCAGCTTTTGGGGGGTAGGGGATCAGCCCCAGCATTTT. Its translation: CASSFWGVGDQPQHF.

This clonotype was seen once. The rearrangement links TRBV3-1 to TRBJ2-7; 13 bases align to TRBD2. After removal of 4 bases from V and 9 bases from J, the junction contained 12 bases not matched to a gene. The CDR3 sequence is 16 residues long. Germline V CDR1 and CDR2: LGHDT, YNNKEL (reference sequence). The CDR3 DNA reads as TGTGCCAGCAGCCGACTACTGACTAGCGGGGGGTCTGGGCAGTACTTC. It specifies CASSRLLTSGGSGQYF.

This clonotype was seen a few times. The chain links TRBV6-5 to TRBJ2-4; possible D gene TRBD1, 5 bases. Trimming pared 0 bases from V and 6 bases from J, leaving 12 bases between. Germline V lookup: CDR1 MNHEY, CDR2 SVGAGI. The CDR3 sequence is 15 residues long. This CDR3 is CASSYSGRERNIQYF. The CDR3 DNA follows: TGTGCCAGCAGTTACTCCGGCAGGGAACGAAACATTCAGTACTTC.

CDR3 sequence (DNA): TGTGCCAGCAGTCCGACCTGGGGGGGCGGTCTCAATGAGCAGTTCTTC. Residues: CASSPTWGGGLNEQFF. The chain combines TRBV7-3 with TRBJ2-1, with D possibly matching TRBD2 (7 bases). The CDR3 runs 16 residues. Germline V gene lookup returns CDR1 SGHTA and CDR2 FQGTGA. Trimming stripped 6 bases from V and 6 bases from J, with 21 bases between. Full variable domain (outside the CDR3, taken from reference TRBV7-3 and TRBJ2-1): GAGVSQTPSNKVTEKGKYVELRCDPISGHTALYWYRQSLGQGPEFLIYFQGTGAADDSGLPNDRFFAVRPEGSVSTLKIQRTERGDSAVYLCASSPTWGGGLNEQFFGPGTRLTVL.

The chain uses TRBV24-1 and TRBJ1-5, with 9 bases that match TRBD1. There are 16 residues in the CDR3. With 4 bases clipped from V and 2 bases from J, the junction kept 5 bases outside the gene matches. Germline V gene lookup returns CDR1 KGHDR and CDR2 SFDVKD. The CDR3: CATSDPGQGGNQPQHF. The CDR3 nucleotides are TGTGCCACCAGTGACCCGGGACAGGGTGGCAATCAGCCCCAGCATTTT.

The chain employs TRBV7-9 and TRBJ2-2, with 11 bases fitting TRBD2. Germline V gives CDR1 SEHNR, CDR2 FQNEAQ (reference sequence). V dropped 8 bases and J dropped 7; count of bases not matched to a gene: 6. The CDR3 is 14 amino acids. CDR3 bases: TGTGCCAGCGTAGCTAGCGGGAGGATCGGGGAGCTGTTTTTT. Translating gives CASVASGRIGELFF.

The sample holds a few counts of this clonotype. J is TRBJ1-5 and V is TRBV3-1; tentative D call: TRBD1 (6 bases). Trimming took 4 bases from V and 2 from J, leaving 15 bases between them. The CDR3 contains 16 residues. Germline V lookup: CDR1 LGHDT, CDR2 YNNKEL (reference sequence). The CDR3 here is CASSPSTGLGNQPQHF. In DNA, the CDR3 is TGTGCCAGCAGCCCCTCAACAGGGTTGGGCAATCAGCCCCAGCATTTT.

This clonotype was detected only a few times. The rearrangement joins TRBV18 to TRBJ1-4; TRBD1 aligns across 7 bases. The germline CDR1 and CDR2 sequences are KGHSH and LQKENI. The CDR3 has 16 amino acids. Losses at the gene ends were 3 bases for V and 0 bases for J; bases not matched to a gene: 4. As DNA, the CDR3 is TGTGCCAGCTCACCGACAGGGAGTTCAACTAATGAAAAACTGTTTTTT. Translated, it gives CASSPTGSSTNEKLFF.

About this clonotype: This may stem from a read error, because a much larger clone lies one nucleotide away. CDR3 loop: CASSFWEYEQYF. The CDR3 DNA reads as TGTGCCAGCAGTTTTTGGGAATACGAGCAGTACTTC. The chain uses TRBV12-3 or TRBV12-4 and TRBJ2-7; D gene uncertain. There are 12 residues in the CDR3. The ends were cut back, 3 bases at V and 4 bases at J, with 7 bases in the middle.

In DNA form, the CDR3 reads TGTGCCAGCAGCCAAGGTGGGACTAGTAGTGCGAACATTCAGTACTTC. This sequence encodes CASSQGGTSSANIQYF. This sequence joins TRBV4-2 and TRBJ2-4, with 8 positions matching TRBD2. V dropped 1 base and J dropped 7; count of bases not matched to a gene: 9. CDR1 and CDR2 from the germline V gene are LGHNA and YNFKEQ. The CDR3 consists of 16 residues.

This clonotype showed up many times. The rearrangement links TRBV5-1 to TRBJ1-1; D not certain. Germline CDR1 is SGHRS and CDR2 is YFSETQ. The CDR3 covers 16 residues. V lost 4 bases and J 3 bases, leaving 19 bases between the germline ends. The CDR3 sequence: CASSLAKSAAYTEAFF. Written as DNA, the CDR3 is TGCGCCAGCAGCCTGGCAAAATCGGCGGCGTACACTGAAGCTTTCTTT.

At least ten counts were recorded for this clonotype. This chain connects TRBV7-9 to TRBJ2-3; the D gene is possibly TRBD2 (6 bases). The CDR3 totals 17 residues. The V end was cut by 0 bases, the J end by 11 bases, with 24 bases between. Germline V gives CDR1 SEHNR, CDR2 FQNEAQ (reference sequence). CDR3 amino acids: CASSLAPGLTPSLRQYF. DNA of the CDR3: TGTGCCAGCAGCTTAGCACCGGGACTCACCCCTTCCTTACGGCAGTATTTT.

Here the CDR3 DNA reads TGTGCCAGCAGCCAGCGGGGGGGTAATGGTGAGCAGTTCTTC. This encodes CASSQRGGNGEQFF. This sequence joins TRBV2 and TRBJ2-1; 10 bases align to TRBD2. Germline V CDR1 and CDR2: SNHLY, FYNNEI. This CDR3 is 14 amino acids long. The J segment lost 9 bases and the V segment lost 6 bases, leaving 8 bases of the junction unmatched.

The chain is built from TRBV14 and TRBJ2-7; D unclear. Trimming pared 4 bases from V and 5 bases from J, leaving 12 bases between. CDR3 length: 13 residues. Germline V gene lookup returns CDR1 SGHDN and CDR2 FVKESK. The CDR3 sequence: CASSPDFGNEQYF. In DNA, the CDR3 is TGTGCCAGCAGCCCCGACTTCGGCAACGAGCAGTACTTC.

The chain recombines TRBV20-1 with TRBJ2-7; TRBD1 matches 7 bases. The CDR3 totals 12 residues. Losses at the gene ends were 5 bases for V and 5 bases for J; bases not matched to a gene: 6. CDR1 is DFQATT and CDR2 is SNEGSKA in the germline V gene (reference sequence). The CDR3 nucleotides are TGCAGTGCTGAGGACAGGAGGAACGAGCAGTACTTC. It is translated as CSAEDRRNEQYF.

This chain uses TRBV20-1 with TRBJ1-5; D call uncertain. Trimming removed 1 base at V and 5 bases at J, with 15 bases between. Germline V gene sequence: CDR1 DFQATT, CDR2 SNEGSKA (reference sequence). There are 15 residues in the CDR3. The CDR3 sequence: CSARVSLLAYQPQHF. The CDR3 nucleotides read TGCAGTGCTAGAGTCAGCCTTTTAGCCTATCAGCCCCAGCATTTT.

J is TRBJ2-5 and V is TRBV27, with D perhaps being TRBD1 or TRBD2 (5 bases each). The CDR3 sequence is 16 residues long. Germline assignment: CDR1 MNHEY and CDR2 SMNVEV (reference sequence). V was cut by 3 bases and J by 2 bases, with 16 bases left in between. The CDR3, as DNA: TGTGCCAGCAGTTTTATGAGTCAGGGACGACAAGAGACCCAGTACTTC. It encodes CASSFMSQGRQETQYF.

The chain has TRBV6-5 and TRBJ2-7; 9 bases are shared with TRBD1. This CDR3 contains 15 residues. With V trimmed by 4 bases and J by 3 bases, 7 bases remained unmatched. CDR1 is MNHEY, CDR2 SVGAGI, per germline. The CDR3 loop reads CASSSLGQGIYEQYF. In DNA form, the CDR3 reads TGTGCCAGCAGTTCTCTCGGACAGGGGATCTACGAGCAGTACTTC.